The 17 T cell receptor beta chains given below trace back to one sample, sequenced in a study of blood T cell repertoires in COVID-19. Only in-frame clones appear in the TCRdb table, and some are missing; sequencing was by immunoSEQ multiplex PCR. The sample holds about 74,000 clones; over 75% are singletons and the top ten take 29%. The sample was peripheral blood. These receptor sequences come from a woman older than 75 with active or convalescent COVID-19.

The genes are TRBV19 and TRBJ1-1; TRBD1 matches at 8 bases. Per germline, CDR1 LNHDA and CDR2 SQIVND (reference sequence). The length of the CDR3 is 13 residues. V shed 8 bases, J shed 4 bases, and the junction held 6 bases outside the gene matches. The CDR3 reads CASSGGLGTEAFF. The CDR3, as DNA: TGTGCCAGTTCAGGGGGCCTCGGCACTGAAGCTTTCTTT.

This chain joins TRBV11-2 and TRBJ1-2, with 9 bases that match TRBD1. J gave up 8 bases and V 1 base, and 8 bases lay outside the gene matches. The CDR3 contains 15 residues. Germline V gene sequence: CDR1 SGHAT, CDR2 FQNNGV. The CDR3 coding sequence is TGTGCCAGCAGCTTAGGTTTCGGGACAGGGCGCGGCTACACCTTC. This codes for CASSLGFGTGRGYTF.

This chain links TRBV11-2 with TRBJ2-4; D may be TRBD2 (6 bases). The germline CDR1 and CDR2 sequences are SGHAT and FQNNGV. The CDR3 runs 16 residues. V shed 5 bases and J shed 0 bases, with 14 bases lying between them. CDR3 residues: CASSPRGSQAKNIQYF. The CDR3, as DNA: TGTGCCAGCAGCCCCCGGGGGTCTCAAGCCAAAAACATTCAGTACTTC.

The V and J genes are TRBV5-4 and TRBJ1-6; 7 bases map to TRBD1. V was pared by 0 bases and J by 4 bases, with 4 bases of the junction left unmatched. CDR3 size: 16 residues. Germline CDR1 SGHNT, CDR2 YYREEE (reference sequence). The CDR3 region is CASSLGGGQYNSPLHF. The CDR3 bases are TGTGCCAGCAGCTTGGGAGGGGGACAGTATAATTCACCCCTCCACTTT.

The chain uses TRBV6-6 and TRBJ2-7; TRBD1 agrees at 7 bases. The CDR3 runs to 14 residues. CDR1 is MNHNY and CDR2 is SVGAGI in the germline V gene (reference sequence). The V segment lost 6 bases and the J segment 2 bases; nucleotides outside the gene matches: 7. Here the CDR3 DNA reads TGTGCCAGCAGCCAACAGGGGACCCCCTACGAGCAGTACTTC. This sequence encodes CASSQQGTPYEQYF.

V and J are TRBV29-1 and TRBJ1-4; weak D call: TRBD1 (5 bases). The germline V gene has CDR1 SQVTM and CDR2 ANQGSEA. Trimming took 5 bases from V and 0 from J, leaving 7 bases between them. The CDR3 spans 13 residues. The CDR3 spells CSVWGSTNEKLFF. In DNA form, the CDR3 reads TGCAGCGTTTGGGGCTCAACTAATGAAAAACTGTTTTTT. The full variable domain, completed using reference TRBV29-1 and TRBJ1-4, is SAVISQKPSRDICQRGTSLTIQCQVDSQVTMMFWYRQQPGQSLTLIATANQGSEATYESGFVIDKFPISRPNLTFSTLTVSNMSPEDSSIYLCSVWGSTNEKLFFGSGTQLSVL.

The chain employs TRBV19 and TRBJ2-1; D remains unclear. This CDR3 spans 15 amino acids. CDR1 and CDR2 from the germline V gene are LNHDA and SQIVND (reference sequence). V was cut by 5 bases and J by 0 bases, with 11 bases left in between. In DNA, the CDR3 is TGTGCCAGTAGTCCAGCGCAAAGCTCCTACAATGAGCAGTTCTTC. Translating gives CASSPAQSSYNEQFF.

The chain combines TRBV5-4 with TRBJ2-5; TRBD1 might be the D (6 bases). CDR3 size: 15 residues. The V and J ends lost 4 bases and 2 bases respectively, with 15 bases between them. Germline lookup yields CDR1 SGHNT and CDR2 YYREEE (reference sequence). CDR3 protein: CASSTSGAWQETQYF. For the CDR3, the DNA is TGTGCCAGCAGCACCTCAGGGGCCTGGCAAGAGACCCAGTACTTC.

The chain has TRBV10-3 and TRBJ1-2; D is unresolved. The germline V gene has CDR1 ENHRY and CDR2 SYGVKD. V was pared by 3 bases and J by 5 bases, with 16 bases between. There are 15 residues in the CDR3. The CDR3 coding sequence is TGTGCCATCAGTGACAAGGCAGGCGAACAATATGGCTACACCTTC. This sequence encodes CAISDKAGEQYGYTF.

The chain uses TRBV7-3 and TRBJ1-1; possible D gene TRBD1, 6 bases. Germline lookup yields CDR1 SGHTA and CDR2 FQGTGA. Trimming removed 1 base at V and 1 base at J, with 10 bases between. CDR3 size: 15 residues. Here the CDR3 DNA reads TGTGCCAGCAGCTTAATTGGGGGGGCGAACACTGAAGCTTTCTTT. Protein sequence: CASSLIGGANTEAFF.

V gene TRBV6-1 combines with J gene TRBJ1-3; no definite D call. In germline, CDR1 is MNHNS, CDR2 SASEGT. This CDR3 is built from 16 residues. Deletions cut 1 base from V and 5 bases from J, with 15 bases between. The CDR3 bases are TGTGCCAGCAGTGAAGTCGCCGGCGGGCCCCGAAACACCATATATTTT. Its translation: CASSEVAGGPRNTIYF.

The chain links TRBV19 to TRBJ1-2, with D perhaps matching TRBD1 (6 bases). Germline lookup yields CDR1 LNHDA and CDR2 SQIVND (reference sequence). The CDR3 runs 15 residues. V was pared by 4 bases and J by 3 bases, with 15 bases between. The CDR3 region has the DNA TGTGCCAGTAGTAACCAACAGGGTTTGGACTATGGCTACACCTTC. Translated: CASSNQQGLDYGYTF.

This chain joins TRBV7-2 and TRBJ2-3; 14 nucleotides match TRBD2. This CDR3 is built from 16 residues. After removal of 6 bases from V and 4 bases from J, the junction contained 6 bases not matched to a gene. Germline assignment: CDR1 SGHTA and CDR2 FQGNSA. CDR3 amino acids: CASRPRTSGGPDTQYF. The DNA of the CDR3 is TGTGCCAGCAGACCTCGGACTAGCGGGGGGCCAGATACGCAGTATTTT.

The chain is built from TRBV9 and TRBJ1-1, with a tentative D call TRBD1 (6 bases). V lost 0 bases and J lost 9, with 12 bases in between. The CDR3 spans 13 residues. Germline-derived CDR1 and CDR2 are SGDLS and YYNGEE. The CDR3 sequence is CASSVGAGVQAFF. In DNA, the CDR3 is TGTGCCAGCAGCGTAGGGGCAGGGGTTCAAGCTTTCTTT.

This chain joins TRBV6-6 and TRBJ2-1; 7 positions match TRBD1. Per germline, CDR1 MNHNY and CDR2 SVGAGI (reference sequence). The J segment lost 10 bases and the V segment lost 4 bases, leaving 10 bases of the junction unmatched. The CDR3 totals 14 residues. The CDR3, as DNA: TGTGCCAGCAGTTCCCTCCCCGACAGGGACGAGCAGTTCTTC. It specifies CASSSLPDRDEQFF.

This sequence joins TRBV6-2 or TRBV6-3 and TRBJ2-7, with 11 bases lining up with TRBD2. This CDR3 has 16 amino acids. V lost 0 bases to trimming and J lost 3 bases; unmatched junction nucleotides: 4. The germline gives CDR1 MNHEY, CDR2 SVGEGT. CDR3 sequence: CASSYSKLAGDYEQYF. The CDR3 DNA sequence: TGTGCCAGCAGTTACTCGAAACTAGCGGGGGACTACGAGCAGTACTTC.

J is TRBJ1-5 and V is TRBV5-5; possible D gene TRBD1, 5 bases. Germline CDR1 is SGHKS and CDR2 is YYEKEE (reference sequence). The CDR3 contains 15 residues. V lost 5 bases to trimming and J lost 7 bases, with 19 bases between them. CDR3 residues: CASSLREGRGQPQHF. Here the CDR3 DNA reads TGTGCCAGCAGTTTACGGGAAGGTCGGGGGCAGCCCCAGCATTTT.